One and the same sample provided the 25 T cell receptor beta chains below, sequenced in a study of cytomegalovirus exposure and HLA in healthy donors. The PCR ran on 60 Vbeta and 13 Jbeta primers. The protocol was immunoSEQ multiplex PCR, while the TCRdb copy is restricted to in-frame clones and leaves out a portion. The data contain about 170,000 clones, about four fifths of them seen just once; the ten biggest clones take up about 1.6%. Sequenced sample: PBMCs. The source is a male donor in good health and CMV-seronegative.

J is TRBJ1-2 and V is TRBV7-3, with D uncertain. Germline loops: CDR1 SGHTA, CDR2 FQGTGA. This CDR3 spans 12 amino acids. The V end lost 8 bases, the J end lost 5 bases, and 12 bases lay between the germline ends. CDR3 sequence reads: CASGSPRYGYTF. Written as DNA, the CDR3 is TGTGCCAGCGGTTCCCCCCGGTATGGCTACACCTTC.

The chain carries TRBV6-6 and TRBJ1-1; TRBD1 matches at 12 bases. V shed 6 bases and J 3 bases; nucleotides not matched to a gene: 5. Germline loops: CDR1 MNHNY, CDR2 SVGAGI (reference sequence). CDR3 length: 15 amino acids. This CDR3 is CASRGGQGADTEAFF. The DNA of the CDR3 is TGTGCCAGCAGAGGGGGACAGGGGGCGGACACTGAAGCTTTCTTT.

The genes are TRBV28 and TRBJ2-2, with a tentative D call TRBD2 (7 bases). Per germline, CDR1 MDHEN and CDR2 SYDVKM. V was clipped by 3 bases and J by 2 bases, with 16 bases between them. CDR3 length: 17 amino acids. The CDR3 loop is CASSFSGQGKNTGELFF. The DNA for the CDR3 is TGTGCCAGCAGTTTTAGCGGGCAGGGGAAAAACACCGGGGAGCTGTTTTTT.

The CDR3 coding sequence is TGTGCCAGCAGTTTATTTGGTTCTAAGACCCAGTACTTC. Residues: CASSLFGSKTQYF. The chain uses TRBV28 and TRBJ2-5; D not resolved. V lost 1 base, J lost 6 bases, and 9 bases lay in between. Germline values: CDR1 MDHEN, CDR2 SYDVKM. The CDR3 is 13 amino acids. Combining the CDR3 with reference TRBV28 and TRBJ2-5 gives the whole variable domain DVKVTQSSRYLVKRTGEKVFLECVQDMDHENMFWYRQDPGLGLRLIYFSYDVKMKEKGDIPEGYSVSREKKERFSLILESASTNQTSMYLCASSLFGSKTQYFGPGTRLLVL.

The V gene is TRBV9, the J gene TRBJ2-7; possibly TRBD1 for D (5 bases). Germline V gene lookup returns CDR1 SGDLS and CDR2 YYNGEE. Between the trimmed V and J ends, which lost 0 bases and 12 bases, there was a span of 22 bases. This CDR3 spans 15 amino acids. The CDR3 spells CASSVGIDPRDRRYF. CDR3 sequence (DNA): TGTGCCAGCAGCGTAGGTATTGATCCCAGGGATCGTCGGTACTTC.

The chain recombines TRBV19 with TRBJ1-4; weak D call: TRBD1 (6 bases). Germline V gene lookup returns CDR1 LNHDA and CDR2 SQIVND (reference sequence). CDR3 length: 14 residues. The V gene lost 10 bases and the J gene lost 2 bases, with 14 bases spanning the gap. DNA for the CDR3: TGTGCCACCGGGGGGGGGCTGACTAATGAAAAACTGTTTTTT. Translating it yields CATGGGLTNEKLFF.

The V gene is TRBV5-4, the J gene TRBJ2-3, with 9 bases matching TRBD2. V shed 0 bases and J 5 bases; nucleotides not matched to a gene: 7. CDR1 and CDR2 (germline): SGHNT, YYREEE (reference sequence). This CDR3 contains 16 residues. The CDR3 sequence: CASSLGASGEGDTQYF. The CDR3 bases are TGTGCCAGCAGCTTGGGGGCTAGCGGGGAGGGAGATACGCAGTATTTT.

The table lists this clone with a count of one. This sequence joins TRBV6-1 and TRBJ1-5; D is unclear. Deletions cut 2 bases from V and 0 bases from J, with 5 bases between. CDR1 is MNHNS, CDR2 SASEGT, per germline. The CDR3 has 14 amino acids. CDR3 sequence reads: CASSETASNQPQHF. The CDR3 nucleotides read TGTGCCAGCAGTGAAACAGCTAGCAATCAGCCCCAGCATTTT.

The chain recombines TRBV11-2 with TRBJ2-1, with D maybe TRBD1 (5 bases). This CDR3 region has 17 residues. Germline values: CDR1 SGHAT, CDR2 FQNNGV. Trimming pared 5 bases from V and 2 bases from J, leaving 19 bases between. The CDR3 here is CASSRILTGTTYNEQFF. In nucleotides, the CDR3 is TGTGCCAGCAGCCGCATACTCACAGGTACTACCTACAATGAGCAGTTCTTC.

The rearrangement joins TRBV23-1 to TRBJ2-6; 7 nucleotides agree with TRBD1. TRBV23-1 belongs to the ORF category, with a function that is uncertain. The trim removed 0 bases at V and 3 bases at J, leaving 23 bases unmatched. The CDR3 has 23 residues. The CDR3 nucleotides read TGCGCCAGCAGTCAATCGTGGACAAGGGGGCAGGGGAATCTCCTCAATGGGGCCAACGTCCTGACTTTC. Translation gives CASSQSWTRGQGNLLNGANVLTF.

With regard to this clone: An end of the junction does not agree with germline; a read error may underlie this. The rearrangement links TRBV7-9 to TRBJ1-3; the D is unclear. This CDR3 comprises 12 residues. Germline lookup yields CDR1 SEHNR and CDR2 FQNEAQ (reference sequence). CDR3 sequence (DNA): TGTTCCAGCGTAGCCCCGGAAAACACCATATATTTT. Residues: CSSVAPENTIYF.

The CDR3 protein is CASSQDLPGITEAFF. CDR3 nucleotide sequence: TGCGCCAGCAGCCAAGATCTCCCGGGAATCACTGAAGCTTTCTTT. The chain employs TRBV4-1 and TRBJ1-1; D gene uncertain. Germline CDR1 reads MGHRA; CDR2 reads YSYEKL. Trimming took off 0 bases at V and 4 bases at J, with 12 bases between the two ends. There are 15 residues in the CDR3.

The rearrangement uses TRBV4-3 and TRBJ2-7, with D possibly being TRBD1 (6 bases). The CDR3 is made up of 14 amino acids. CDR1 is LGHNA and CDR2 is YSLEER in the germline V gene. V was clipped by 1 base and J by 3 bases, with 10 bases between them. The CDR3 DNA follows: TGCGCCAGCAGCCAAGGGACAGCGCTCTACGAGCAGTACTTC. Residues: CASSQGTALYEQYF.

This chain uses TRBV5-6 with TRBJ2-1; tentatively, D is TRBD1 (5 bases). Per the germline V gene, CDR1 is SGHDT and CDR2 is YYEEEE. This CDR3 has 15 amino acids. V lost 0 bases and J 7 bases, leaving 14 bases between the germline ends. The CDR3 coding sequence is TGTGCCAGCAGCTTGGTGGACAACCGCCCTAATGAGCAGTTCTTC. It is translated as CASSLVDNRPNEQFF.

The V and J genes are TRBV30 and TRBJ1-4; no clear D. The CDR3 consists of 17 residues. The V gene's germline CDR1 is GTSNPN and CDR2 SVGIG (reference sequence). V was pared by 0 bases and J by 3 bases, with 17 bases between. The CDR3 DNA reads TGTGCCTGGAGTGTCGTCGGACCCAGGAGGGCTAATGAAAAACTGTTTTTT. Translating gives CAWSVVGPRRANEKLFF.

This chain connects TRBV5-1 to TRBJ1-3, with TRBD1 identical over 7 bases. Germline CDR1 reads SGHRS; CDR2 reads YFSETQ. The CDR3 runs to 16 residues. V gave up 0 bases and J gave up 4 bases; unmatched junction bases: 7. The CDR3 bases are TGCGCCAGCAGCTTGGGTGACAGGGAGATCGGAAACACCATATATTTT. Its translation is CASSLGDREIGNTIYF. The full variable domain, with the rest looked up from reference TRBV5-1 and TRBJ1-3, is KAGVTQTPRYLIKTRGQQVTLSCSPISGHRSVSWYQQTPGQGLQFLFEYFSETQRNKGNFPGRFSGRQFSNSRSEMNVSTLELGDSALYLCASSLGDREIGNTIYFGEGSWLTVV.

V is TRBV7-8 and J is TRBJ2-5; the match to TRBD2 covers 8 bases. The J call may be in error: the DNA end matches TRBJ2-7 better. CDR3 length equals 14 residues. Germline CDR1 SGHVS, CDR2 FQNEAQ. The CDR3 region has the DNA TGTGCCAGCAGCTTAAGCGGGAGCTCCTACGAGCAGTACTTC. Its translation is CASSLSGSSYEQYF.

This clone has only a few counts. The V and J genes are TRBV4-3 and TRBJ2-2; 7 bases match TRBD1. CDR1 LGHNA and CDR2 YSLEER come from the germline V gene. Trimming took 4 bases from V and 8 from J; bases not matched to a gene: 7. The CDR3 has 14 amino acids. CDR3 region: CASSPTQGVGELFF. Here the CDR3 DNA reads TGCGCCAGCAGCCCGACCCAGGGGGTAGGGGAGCTGTTTTTT.

The chain combines TRBV6-4 with TRBJ1-1, with TRBD1 identical over 9 bases. Germline CDR1 and CDR2: MRHNA and SNTAGT. The J segment lost 0 bases and the V segment lost 5 bases, leaving 16 bases of the junction unmatched. There are 19 residues in the CDR3. CDR3 sequence: CASSRSRDRGVLLNTEAFF. The DNA for the CDR3 is TGTGCCAGCAGTCGGAGTCGAGACAGGGGGGTTTTACTGAACACTGAAGCTTTCTTT.

V is TRBV7-9 and J is TRBJ2-1; 15 positions agree with TRBD2. V gave up 0 bases and J gave up 5 bases; unmatched junction bases: 8. Germline CDR1 reads SEHNR; CDR2 reads FQNEAQ (reference sequence). CDR3 length equals 19 residues. This chain's CDR3 is CASSLAWGTSGRRDNEQFF. The DNA of the CDR3 is TGTGCCAGCAGCTTAGCCTGGGGGACTAGCGGGAGGAGGGACAATGAGCAGTTCTTC.

This clone was seen a few times. V is TRBV7-3 and J is TRBJ2-1; 11 nucleotides align to TRBD2. V was pared by 1 base and J by 7 bases, with 6 bases of the junction left unmatched. Per the germline V gene, CDR1 is SGHTA and CDR2 is FQGTGA. This CDR3 is built from 16 residues. In nucleotides, the CDR3 is TGTGCCAGCAGCTTAAGTCGCCTAGCGGGAGGTAATGAGCAGTTCTTC. It translates to CASSLSRLAGGNEQFF. The complete variable domain, with remaining parts taken from reference TRBV7-3 and TRBJ2-1, reads GAGVSQTPSNKVTEKGKYVELRCDPISGHTALYWYRQSLGQGPEFLIYFQGTGAADDSGLPNDRFFAVRPEGSVSTLKIQRTERGDSAVYLCASSLSRLAGGNEQFFGPGTRLTVL.

The chain uses TRBV18 and TRBJ1-1, with no clear D. Germline lookup yields CDR1 KGHSH and CDR2 LQKENI. V was pared by 3 bases and J by 3 bases, with 11 bases between. The CDR3 extends over 14 amino acids. CDR3 residues: CASSPSERDTEAFF. The CDR3 DNA reads TGTGCCAGCTCACCTTCTGAGCGAGACACTGAAGCTTTCTTT. Full variable domain (missing parts from reference TRBV18 and TRBJ1-1): NAGVMQNPRHLVRRRGQEARLRCSPMKGHSHVYWYRQLPEEGLKFMVYLQKENIIDESGMPKERFSAEFPKEGPSILRIQQVVRGDSAAYFCASSPSERDTEAFFGQGTRLTVV.

DNA of the CDR3: TGTGCCAGCAGCCAGGAAGCAGGGGCCTCTAATGAAAAACTGTTTTTT. Its translation is CASSQEAGASNEKLFF. V is TRBV4-2 and J is TRBJ1-4; tentatively, D is TRBD1 (6 bases). V gave up 3 bases and J gave up 3 bases, with 14 bases separating them. CDR3 length equals 16 residues. Germline V gives CDR1 LGHNA, CDR2 YNFKEQ.

This chain joins TRBV6-4 and TRBJ2-2; D is uncertain. In germline, CDR1 is MRHNA, CDR2 SNTAGT. The CDR3 is 13 residues long. Trimming removed 3 bases at V and 3 bases at J, with 5 bases between. In nucleotides, the CDR3 is TGTGCCAGCAGTGATACACACACCGGGGAGCTGTTTTTT. This codes for CASSDTHTGELFF.

The V call is TRBV4-1, the J call TRBJ1-5; D perhaps matches TRBD1 (5 bases). Per germline, CDR1 MGHRA and CDR2 YSYEKL. Trimming left V 0 bases short and J 4 bases short, with 13 bases between. The CDR3 has 16 amino acids. The CDR3 DNA reads TGCGCCAGCAGCCAAGATGAAGAGACAGCTAATCAGCCCCAGCATTTT. Translating gives CASSQDEETANQPQHF.